This T cell receptor beta chain stems from a study of shared clonotypes between healthy human individuals. Study findings and constraints: Naive subsets generally had larger estimated richness than memory subsets.

This clone was found once. Antigen specificity is unknown. All donors were Caucasian adults living in Nashville, Tennessee. Naive CD45RA+ and memory CD45RA-negative subsets were split from CD4+ cells. Measured with immunoSEQ multiplex PCR; TCRdb has only the in-frame clones, and not every one. The repertoire holds 1.4 million or so clones, with around 98.5% as singletons. The CDR3 covers 14 residues. V was cut by 4 bases and J by 2 bases, with 12 bases left in between. The germline V gene has CDR1 MNHNY and CDR2 SVGAGI (reference sequence). This TCR derives from a man aged 30 to 45 in good health. The sequencing input was naive CD4+ T cells sorted from blood. Noted subset: CD45RA+ positively selected. The V gene is TRBV6-6, the J gene TRBJ2-7; D is ambiguous. CDR3 sequence reads: CASSSLEPPYEQYF. The CDR3 nucleotides read TGTGCCAGCAGTTCCCTAGAGCCCCCCTACGAGCAGTACTTC.